This is a list of T cell receptor beta chains from one sample in a study of early T cells in non-severe SARS-CoV-2 infection. TCRdb recomputed calls from the 5' RACE reads with MiXCR, one row per CDR3 protein. The sample shows roughly 71,000 distinct CDR3 sequences, about 13% of them seen only once. Sequencing was performed on whole blood. The receptors shown here come from an adult who was a healthcare worker with PCR-confirmed SARS-CoV-2 infection or an uninfected control (not recorded which). The CDR3 runs from the conserved cysteine through the conserved F or W. Each record gives: J gene, D gene, CDR3 length, V gene, clone size, CDR3 DNA, CDR3 protein. A D gene is named only where the DNA matches it firmly. Clone size is given for some rows only: seen once, a few or many times, or a class if the clone is expanded.

j_gene: TRBJ2-7
d_gene: NA
len: 19
v_gene: TRBV12-3/TRBV12-4
abundance: few
CDR3nt: TGTGCCAGCAGTTTAGCGATCGGGACGGTGGGGCCGGGCACCTACGAGCAGTACTTC
CDR3aa: CASSLAIGTVGPGTYEQYF

j_gene: TRBJ2-1
d_gene: TRBD2
len: 14
v_gene: TRBV20-1
abundance: NA
CDR3nt: TGCAGTGCAAGGCGCGGGGGGCCCAACAATGAGCAGTTCTTC
CDR3aa: CSARRGGPNNEQFF

j_gene: TRBJ1-6
d_gene: NA
len: 15
v_gene: TRBV7-2
abundance: many
CDR3nt: TGTGCCAGCAGCGGTAACCACCCGCGAGGGACACCCCTCCACTTT
CDR3aa: CASSGNHPRGTPLHF

j_gene: TRBJ2-1
d_gene: NA
len: 15
v_gene: TRBV30
abundance: many
CDR3nt: TGTGCCTGGAGCCTAGGGCGGCCCGGAGGGAATGAGCAGTTCTTC
CDR3aa: CAWSLGRPGGNEQFF

j_gene: TRBJ2-3
d_gene: NA
len: 14
v_gene: TRBV6-2/TRBV6-3
abundance: NA
CDR3nt: TGTGCCAGCGGCCCTAGGGCAGGGTCTTCTACGCAGTATTTT
CDR3aa: CASGPRAGSSTQYF

j_gene: TRBJ2-3
d_gene: NA
len: 14
v_gene: TRBV18
abundance: NA
CDR3nt: TGTGCCAGCTCACCGGCGGGGGCCACAGATACGCAGTATTTT
CDR3aa: CASSPAGATDTQYF

j_gene: TRBJ1-3
d_gene: NA
len: 14
v_gene: TRBV12-3/TRBV12-4
abundance: many
CDR3nt: TGTGCCAGCAGTCATGGGCGGTCTGGAAACACCATATATTTT
CDR3aa: CASSHGRSGNTIYF

j_gene: TRBJ1-2
d_gene: TRBD1
len: 16
v_gene: TRBV19
abundance: many
CDR3nt: TGTGCCAGTAGGCTCGGGACAGCTCTTGACCTGAGAGGCTACACCTTC
CDR3aa: CASRLGTALDLRGYTF

j_gene: TRBJ1-5
d_gene: NA
len: 13
v_gene: TRBV20-1
abundance: few
CDR3nt: TGCAGCTTAGGGACGGGAGGGAGTCAGCCCCAGCATTTT
CDR3aa: CSLGTGGSQPQHF

j_gene: TRBJ1-1
d_gene: NA
len: 15
v_gene: TRBV12-3/TRBV12-4
abundance: few
CDR3nt: TGTGCCAGCAGACAAGGGGCAGGGCGGTACACTGAAGCTTTCTTT
CDR3aa: CASRQGAGRYTEAFF

j_gene: TRBJ2-1
d_gene: TRBD1
len: 13
v_gene: TRBV2
abundance: few
CDR3nt: TGTGCCAGCAGTGACCGGGACAGGCGAAGTAGGATCTTC
CDR3aa: CASSDRDRRSRIF

j_gene: TRBJ1-1
d_gene: NA
len: 14
v_gene: TRBV20-1
abundance: many
CDR3nt: TGCAGTGCTAGAGATCGCATAGGGGGCACTGAAGCTTTCTTT
CDR3aa: CSARDRIGGTEAFF

j_gene: TRBJ2-2
d_gene: NA
len: 17
v_gene: TRBV7-9
abundance: many
CDR3nt: TGTGCCAGCAGCCCTCTAAGGGGGAGGAGGAACACCGGGGAGCTGTTTTTT
CDR3aa: CASSPLRGRRNTGELFF

j_gene: TRBJ2-3
d_gene: TRBD2
len: 20
v_gene: TRBV7-9
abundance: many
CDR3nt: TGTGCCAGCAGCTTAGTGCCCCTAGCGGGAGGCTACCTCAGCACAGATACGCAGTATTTT
CDR3aa: CASSLVPLAGGYLSTDTQYF

j_gene: TRBJ2-1
d_gene: NA
len: 13
v_gene: TRBV7-3
abundance: few
CDR3nt: TGTGCCAGCAGCGTTGACAGGTACAATGAGCAGTTCTTC
CDR3aa: CASSVDRYNEQFF

j_gene: TRBJ2-7
d_gene: TRBD1
len: 13
v_gene: TRBV12-3/TRBV12-4
abundance: NA
CDR3nt: TGTGCCAGCGGGCTAAGGGGGCTAGACGAGCAGTACTTC
CDR3aa: CASGLRGLDEQYF

j_gene: TRBJ2-5
d_gene: NA
len: 14
v_gene: TRBV23-1
abundance: NA
CDR3nt: TGCGCCAGCACCAAGAGGAGGGGCTTAGAGACCCAGTACTTC
CDR3aa: CASTKRRGLETQYF

j_gene: TRBJ1-6
d_gene: NA
len: 15
v_gene: TRBV21-1
abundance: many
CDR3nt: TGTGCCAGCAGCTTTCCACAGGGGGAAGGTTCACCCCTCCACTTT
CDR3aa: CASSFPQGEGSPLHF

j_gene: TRBJ2-1
d_gene: NA
len: 15
v_gene: TRBV19
abundance: NA
CDR3nt: TGTGCCAGTCGACCCCAGGGGGGGTCTAACAATGAGCAGTTCTTC
CDR3aa: CASRPQGGSNNEQFF